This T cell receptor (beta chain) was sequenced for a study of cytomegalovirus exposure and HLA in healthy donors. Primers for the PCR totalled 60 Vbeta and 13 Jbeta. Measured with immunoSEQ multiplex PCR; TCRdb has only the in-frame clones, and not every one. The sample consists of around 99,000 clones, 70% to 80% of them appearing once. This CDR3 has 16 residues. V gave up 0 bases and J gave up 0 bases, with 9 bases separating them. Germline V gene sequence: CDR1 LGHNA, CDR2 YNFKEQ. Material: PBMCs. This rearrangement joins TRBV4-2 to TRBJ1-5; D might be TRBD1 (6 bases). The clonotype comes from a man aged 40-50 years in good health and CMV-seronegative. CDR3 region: CASSQERTDSNQPQHF. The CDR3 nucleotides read TGTGCCAGCAGCCAAGAAAGGACAGATAGCAATCAGCCCCAGCATTTT.